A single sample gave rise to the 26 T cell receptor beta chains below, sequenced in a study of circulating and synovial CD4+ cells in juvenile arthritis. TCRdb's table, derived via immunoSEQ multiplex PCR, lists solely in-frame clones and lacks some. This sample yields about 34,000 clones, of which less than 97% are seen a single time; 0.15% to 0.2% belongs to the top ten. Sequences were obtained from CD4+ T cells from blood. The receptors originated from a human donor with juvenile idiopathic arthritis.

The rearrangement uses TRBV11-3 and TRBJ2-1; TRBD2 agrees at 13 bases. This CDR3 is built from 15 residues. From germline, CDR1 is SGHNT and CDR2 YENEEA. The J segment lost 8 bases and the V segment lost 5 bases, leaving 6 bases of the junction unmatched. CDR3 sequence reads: CASSRRTSGSYEQFF. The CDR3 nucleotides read TGTGCCAGCAGCCGCCGGACTAGCGGGAGCTATGAGCAGTTCTTC. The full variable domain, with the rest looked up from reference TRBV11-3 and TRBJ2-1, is EAGVVQSPRYKIIEKKQPVAFWCNPISGHNTLYWYLQNLGQGPELLIRYENEEAVDDSQLPKDRFSAERLKGVDSTLKIQPAELGDSAVYLCASSRRTSGSYEQFFGPGTRLTVL.

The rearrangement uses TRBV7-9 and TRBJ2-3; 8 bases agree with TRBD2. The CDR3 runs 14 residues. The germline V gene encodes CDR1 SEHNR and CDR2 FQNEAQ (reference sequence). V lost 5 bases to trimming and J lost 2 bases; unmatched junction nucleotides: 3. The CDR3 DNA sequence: TGTGCCAGCAGCCCGGGGGGGAACACAGATACGCAGTATTTT. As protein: CASSPGGNTDTQYF.

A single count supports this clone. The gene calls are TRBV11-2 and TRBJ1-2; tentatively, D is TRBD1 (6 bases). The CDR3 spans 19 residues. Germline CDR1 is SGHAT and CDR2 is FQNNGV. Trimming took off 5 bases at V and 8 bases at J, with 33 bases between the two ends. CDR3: CASSPTSGERNRESSGYTF. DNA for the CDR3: TGTGCCAGCAGCCCTACAAGTGGGGAAAGGAACAGGGAGAGTTCAGGCTACACCTTC.

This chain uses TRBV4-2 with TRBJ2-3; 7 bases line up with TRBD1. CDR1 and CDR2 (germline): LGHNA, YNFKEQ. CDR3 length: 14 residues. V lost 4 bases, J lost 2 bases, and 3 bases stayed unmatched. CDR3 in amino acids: CASSRGTDTDTQYF. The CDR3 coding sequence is TGTGCCAGCAGCCGTGGGACAGACACAGATACGCAGTATTTT.

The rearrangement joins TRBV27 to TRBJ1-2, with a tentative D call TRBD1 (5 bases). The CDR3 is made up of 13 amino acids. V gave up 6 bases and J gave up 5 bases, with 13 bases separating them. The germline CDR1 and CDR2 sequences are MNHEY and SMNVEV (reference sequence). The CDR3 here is CASRPGGGYGYTF. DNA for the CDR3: TGTGCCAGCAGGCCCGGGGGAGGGTATGGCTACACCTTC.

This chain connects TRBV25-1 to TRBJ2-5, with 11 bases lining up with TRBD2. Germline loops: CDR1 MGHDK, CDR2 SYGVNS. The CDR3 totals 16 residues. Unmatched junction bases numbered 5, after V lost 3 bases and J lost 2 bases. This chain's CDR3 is CASSEDIAGGQETQYF. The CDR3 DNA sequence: TGTGCCAGCAGTGAGGATATAGCGGGAGGGCAAGAGACCCAGTACTTC.

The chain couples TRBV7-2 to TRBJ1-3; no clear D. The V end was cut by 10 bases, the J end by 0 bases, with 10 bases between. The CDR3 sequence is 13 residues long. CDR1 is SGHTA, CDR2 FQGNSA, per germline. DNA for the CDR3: TGTGCCACCAGACTCGCCTCTGGAAACACCATATATTTT. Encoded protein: CATRLASGNTIYF.

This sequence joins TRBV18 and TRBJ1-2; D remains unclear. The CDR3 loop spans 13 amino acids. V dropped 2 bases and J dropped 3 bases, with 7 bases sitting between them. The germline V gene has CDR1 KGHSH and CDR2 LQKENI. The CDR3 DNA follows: TGTGCCAGCTCACCAAATCAGGACTATGGCTACACCTTC. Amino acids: CASSPNQDYGYTF.

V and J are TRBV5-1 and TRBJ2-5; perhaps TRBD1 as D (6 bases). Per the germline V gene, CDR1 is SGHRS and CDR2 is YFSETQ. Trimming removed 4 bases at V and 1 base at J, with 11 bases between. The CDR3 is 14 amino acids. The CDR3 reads CASSAGTSQETQYF. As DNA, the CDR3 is TGCGCCAGCAGCGCAGGGACATCCCAAGAGACCCAGTACTTC.

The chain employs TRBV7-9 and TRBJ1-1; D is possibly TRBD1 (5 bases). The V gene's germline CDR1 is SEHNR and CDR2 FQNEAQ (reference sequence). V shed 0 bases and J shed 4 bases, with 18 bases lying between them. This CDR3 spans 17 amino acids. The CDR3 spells CASSLADIGAQITEAFF. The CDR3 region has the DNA TGTGCCAGCAGCTTAGCGGACATCGGCGCTCAAATCACTGAAGCTTTCTTT.

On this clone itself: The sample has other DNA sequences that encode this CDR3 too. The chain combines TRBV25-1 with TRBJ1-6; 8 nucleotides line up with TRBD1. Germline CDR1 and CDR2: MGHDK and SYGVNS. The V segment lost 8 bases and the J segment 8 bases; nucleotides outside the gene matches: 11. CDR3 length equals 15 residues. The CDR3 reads CASAQTGVLDSPLHF. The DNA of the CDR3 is TGTGCCAGCGCCCAGACAGGGGTTTTAGATTCACCCCTCCACTTT.

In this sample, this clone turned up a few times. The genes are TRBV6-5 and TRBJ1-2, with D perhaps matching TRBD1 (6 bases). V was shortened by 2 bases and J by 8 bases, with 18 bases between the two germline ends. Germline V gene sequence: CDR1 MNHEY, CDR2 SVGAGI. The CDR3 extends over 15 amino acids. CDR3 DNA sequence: TGTGCCAGCAGTTACACCACAGGGCTTTCGCGGGGCTACACCTTC. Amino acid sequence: CASSYTTGLSRGYTF.

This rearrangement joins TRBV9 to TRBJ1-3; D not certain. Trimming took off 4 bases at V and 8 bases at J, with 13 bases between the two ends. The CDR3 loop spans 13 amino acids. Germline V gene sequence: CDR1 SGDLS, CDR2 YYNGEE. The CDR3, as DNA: TGTGCCAGCAGCTCCATCATGGCGGACACCATATATTTT. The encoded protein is CASSSIMADTIYF.

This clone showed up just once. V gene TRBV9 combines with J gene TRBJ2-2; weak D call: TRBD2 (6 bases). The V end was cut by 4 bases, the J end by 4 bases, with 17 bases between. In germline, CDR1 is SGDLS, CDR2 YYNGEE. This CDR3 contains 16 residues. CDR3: CASSRAPGLITGELFF. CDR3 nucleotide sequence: TGTGCCAGCAGCAGGGCTCCGGGACTCATCACCGGGGAGCTGTTTTTT.

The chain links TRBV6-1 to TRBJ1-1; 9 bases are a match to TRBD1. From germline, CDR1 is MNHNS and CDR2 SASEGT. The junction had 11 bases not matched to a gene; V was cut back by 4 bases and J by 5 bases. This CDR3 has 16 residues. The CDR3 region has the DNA TGTGCCAGCAGTGCGGGGGGACAGGGAGGGCGGACTGAAGCTTTCTTT. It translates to CASSAGGQGGRTEAFF.

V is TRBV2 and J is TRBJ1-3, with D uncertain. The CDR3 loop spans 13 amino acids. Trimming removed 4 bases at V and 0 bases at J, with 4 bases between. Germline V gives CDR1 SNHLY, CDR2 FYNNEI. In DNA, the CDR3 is TGTGCCAGCAGTGTGAGCTCTGGAAACACCATATATTTT. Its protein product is CASSVSSGNTIYF.

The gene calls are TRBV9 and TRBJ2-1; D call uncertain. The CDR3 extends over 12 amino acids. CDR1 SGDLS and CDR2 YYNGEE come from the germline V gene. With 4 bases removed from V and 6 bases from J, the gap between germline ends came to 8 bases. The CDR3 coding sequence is TGTGCCAGCAGCCCCCTTTCCAATGAGCAGTTCTTC. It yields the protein CASSPLSNEQFF.

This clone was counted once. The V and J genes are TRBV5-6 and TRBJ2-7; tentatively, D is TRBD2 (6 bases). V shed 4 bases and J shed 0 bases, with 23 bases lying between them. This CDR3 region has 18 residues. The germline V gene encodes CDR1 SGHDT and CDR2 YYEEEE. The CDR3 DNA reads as TGTGCCAGCAGCCGTCTCCCCTACGCGGCGGGGAGCTCCTACGAGCAGTACTTC. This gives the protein CASSRLPYAAGSSYEQYF.

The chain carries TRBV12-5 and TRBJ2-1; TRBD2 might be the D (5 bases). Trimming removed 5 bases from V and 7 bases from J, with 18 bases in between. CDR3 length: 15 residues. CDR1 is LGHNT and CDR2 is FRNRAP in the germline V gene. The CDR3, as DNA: TGTGCTAGTGGTCCCGGGGATACCCGAATAAATGAGCAGTTCTTC. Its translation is CASGPGDTRINEQFF.

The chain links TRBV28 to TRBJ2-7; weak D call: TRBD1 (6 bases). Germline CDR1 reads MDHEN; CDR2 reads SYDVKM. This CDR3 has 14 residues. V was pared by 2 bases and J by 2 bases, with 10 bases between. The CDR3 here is CASSLVGQTYEQYF. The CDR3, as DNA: TGTGCCAGCAGTTTAGTAGGACAGACCTACGAGCAGTACTTC.

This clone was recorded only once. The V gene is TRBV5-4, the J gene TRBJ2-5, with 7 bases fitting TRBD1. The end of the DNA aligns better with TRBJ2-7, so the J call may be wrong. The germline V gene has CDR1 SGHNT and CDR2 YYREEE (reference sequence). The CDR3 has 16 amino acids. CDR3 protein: CASRAETGNSLNEQYF. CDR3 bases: TGTGCCAGCAGGGCCGAGACAGGGAATAGTTTAAACGAGCAGTACTTC.

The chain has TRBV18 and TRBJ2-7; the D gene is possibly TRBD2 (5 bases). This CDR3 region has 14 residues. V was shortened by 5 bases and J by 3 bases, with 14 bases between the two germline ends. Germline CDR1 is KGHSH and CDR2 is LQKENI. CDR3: CASSAEGYLYEQYF. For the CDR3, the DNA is TGTGCCAGCTCAGCCGAGGGCTACCTCTACGAGCAGTACTTC.

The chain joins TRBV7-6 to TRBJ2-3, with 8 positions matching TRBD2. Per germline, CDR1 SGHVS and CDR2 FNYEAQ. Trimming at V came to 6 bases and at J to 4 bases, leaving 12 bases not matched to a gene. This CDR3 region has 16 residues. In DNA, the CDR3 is TGTGCCAGCAGTTTCTCTCACGGGGGGGCCGCAGATACGCAGTATTTT. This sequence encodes CASSFSHGGAADTQYF.

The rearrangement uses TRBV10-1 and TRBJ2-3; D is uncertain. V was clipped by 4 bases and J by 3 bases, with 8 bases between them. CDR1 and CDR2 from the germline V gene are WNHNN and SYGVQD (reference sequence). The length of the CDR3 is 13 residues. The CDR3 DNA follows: TGCGCCAGCAGTGGTATCCTGACAGATACGCAGTATTTT. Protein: CASSGILTDTQYF.

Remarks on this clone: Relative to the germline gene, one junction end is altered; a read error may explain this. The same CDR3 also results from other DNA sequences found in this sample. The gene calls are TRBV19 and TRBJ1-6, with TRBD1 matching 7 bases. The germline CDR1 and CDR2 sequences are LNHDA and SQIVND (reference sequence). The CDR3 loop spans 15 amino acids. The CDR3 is CASTDRAGYNSPLHF. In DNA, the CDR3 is TGTGCCAGTACCGACAGGGCGGGCTATAATTCCCCCCTCCACTTT.

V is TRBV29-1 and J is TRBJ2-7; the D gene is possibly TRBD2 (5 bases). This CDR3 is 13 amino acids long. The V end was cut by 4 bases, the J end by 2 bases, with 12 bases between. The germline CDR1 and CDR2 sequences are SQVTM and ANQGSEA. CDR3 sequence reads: CSVGGFNTYEQYF. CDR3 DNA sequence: TGCAGCGTTGGCGGGTTCAATACCTACGAGCAGTACTTC.